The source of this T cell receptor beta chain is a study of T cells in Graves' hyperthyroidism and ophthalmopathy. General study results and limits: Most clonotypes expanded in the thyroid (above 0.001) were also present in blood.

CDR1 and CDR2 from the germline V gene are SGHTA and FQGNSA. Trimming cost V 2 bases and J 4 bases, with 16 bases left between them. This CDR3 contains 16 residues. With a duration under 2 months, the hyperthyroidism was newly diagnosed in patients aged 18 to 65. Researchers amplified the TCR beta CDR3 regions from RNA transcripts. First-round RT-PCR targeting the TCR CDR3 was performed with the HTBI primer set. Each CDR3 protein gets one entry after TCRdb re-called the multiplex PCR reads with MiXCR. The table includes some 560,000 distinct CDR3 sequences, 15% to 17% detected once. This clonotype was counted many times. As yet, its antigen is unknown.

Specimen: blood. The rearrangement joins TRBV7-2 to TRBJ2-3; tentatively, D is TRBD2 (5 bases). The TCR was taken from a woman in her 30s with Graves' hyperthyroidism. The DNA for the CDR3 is TGTGCCAGCAGCTTAACCACTGGCGGGTACGCAGATACGCAGTATTTT. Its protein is CASSLTTGGYADTQYF.